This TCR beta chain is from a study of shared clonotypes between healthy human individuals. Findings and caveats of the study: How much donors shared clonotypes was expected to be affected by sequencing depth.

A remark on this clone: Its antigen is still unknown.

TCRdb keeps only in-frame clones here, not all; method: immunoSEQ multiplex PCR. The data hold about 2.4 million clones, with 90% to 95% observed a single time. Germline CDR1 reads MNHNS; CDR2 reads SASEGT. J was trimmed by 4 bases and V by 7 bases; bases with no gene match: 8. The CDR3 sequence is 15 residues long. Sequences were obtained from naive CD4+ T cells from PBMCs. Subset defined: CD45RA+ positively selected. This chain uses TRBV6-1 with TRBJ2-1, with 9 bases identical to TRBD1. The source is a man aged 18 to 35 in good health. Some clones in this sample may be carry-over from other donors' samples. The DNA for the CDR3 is TGTGCCAGCATAGCCGGGACAGGGCCTTACAATGAGCAGTTCTTC. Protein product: CASIAGTGPYNEQFF.